This is a list of T cell receptor beta chains from one sample in a study of OX40 agonist ivuxolimab in advanced cancers. The method was immunoSEQ multiplex PCR; TCRdb's version includes in-frame clones alone and lacks a portion of them. The table lists 45,000 to 60,000 clones, around 77% of them singletons, with over 2% in the top ten. The starting material was CD4+ or CD8+ T cells sorted from blood, obtained in a trial of the OX40 agonist ivuxolimab. These receptors all stem from an adult with an advanced solid tumor such as melanoma, head and neck, liver or kidney cancer. The CDR3 runs from the conserved cysteine through the conserved F or W. Fields, in order: V gene, D gene, J gene, clone size, CDR3 length, CDR3 DNA, CDR3 protein. The D gene is left open where the match is weak. The size entry is marked missing in some rows and otherwise reads once, few, many or a size class.

V gene: TRBV4-1; D gene: -; J gene: TRBJ1-2; clone size: -; CDR3 length: 14; CDR3 DNA: TGCGCCAGCAGCCAGGGGGTTACGGGCTATGGCTACACCTTC; CDR3 protein: CASSQGVTGYGYTF
V gene: TRBV19; D gene: -; J gene: TRBJ1-5; clone size: -; CDR3 length: 15; CDR3 DNA: TGTGCCAGTAGTAAGATAGGACGCAGCAATCAGCCCCAGCATTTT; CDR3 protein: CASSKIGRSNQPQHF
V gene: TRBV25-1; D gene: TRBD2; J gene: TRBJ2-1; clone size: -; CDR3 length: 17; CDR3 DNA: TGTGCCAGCAGTGGGCAACTAGCGGGAGTGCCCTACAATGAGCAGTTCTTC; CDR3 protein: CASSGQLAGVPYNEQFF
V gene: TRBV11-2; D gene: -; J gene: TRBJ1-1; clone size: once; CDR3 length: 15; CDR3 DNA: TGTGCCAGCAGCCATCCGGGACGGTTGAACACTGAAGCTTTCTTT; CDR3 protein: CASSHPGRLNTEAFF
V gene: TRBV28; D gene: -; J gene: TRBJ1-1; clone size: once; CDR3 length: 17; CDR3 DNA: TGTGCCAGCAGTTCCACACGGCATAGGGGCCAGAACACTGAAGCTTTCTTT; CDR3 protein: CASSSTRHRGQNTEAFF
V gene: TRBV6-5; D gene: TRBD1; J gene: TRBJ1-5; clone size: -; CDR3 length: 14; CDR3 DNA: TGTGCCAGCAGTCTGACAGGGGTCAATCAGCCCCAGCATTTT; CDR3 protein: CASSLTGVNQPQHF
V gene: TRBV10-3; D gene: TRBD1; J gene: TRBJ1-4; clone size: -; CDR3 length: 13; CDR3 DNA: TGTGCCATTAGGACAGGGTCAGATGAAAAACTGTTTTTT; CDR3 protein: CAIRTGSDEKLFF
V gene: TRBV28; D gene: -; J gene: TRBJ1-2; clone size: -; CDR3 length: 11; CDR3 DNA: TGTGCCAGCAGTAACACAATAGGGTACACCTTC; CDR3 protein: CASSNTIGYTF
V gene: TRBV27; D gene: -; J gene: TRBJ1-5; clone size: -; CDR3 length: 14; CDR3 DNA: TGTGCCAGCAGTTTAGGCCGCGGGGGTGAGCCCCAGCATTTT; CDR3 protein: CASSLGRGGEPQHF
V gene: TRBV30; D gene: -; J gene: TRBJ2-1; clone size: -; CDR3 length: 14; CDR3 DNA: TGTGCCTGGAGTGTGACGGGGATCAACAATGAGCAGTTCTTC; CDR3 protein: CAWSVTGINNEQFF
V gene: TRBV19; D gene: -; J gene: TRBJ2-3; clone size: once; CDR3 length: 16; CDR3 DNA: TGTGCCAGTAGTACGTCGGCAGCTTGGGGGACAGATACGCAGTATTTT; CDR3 protein: CASSTSAAWGTDTQYF
V gene: TRBV4-1; D gene: TRBD2; J gene: TRBJ2-7; clone size: -; CDR3 length: 16; CDR3 DNA: TGCGCCAGCAGCCAATCAGCTAGCGGGAGGGTCTACGAGCAGTACTTC; CDR3 protein: CASSQSASGRVYEQYF
V gene: TRBV6-6; D gene: TRBD1; J gene: TRBJ1-5; clone size: -; CDR3 length: 15; CDR3 DNA: TGTGCCAGCAGTGTGACAGGGGACGCGGCTCAGCCCCAGCATTTT; CDR3 protein: CASSVTGDAAQPQHF
V gene: TRBV2; D gene: -; J gene: TRBJ2-1; clone size: -; CDR3 length: 13; CDR3 DNA: TGTGCCAGCAATCTGTTGGGCTACAATGAGCAGTTCTTC; CDR3 protein: CASNLLGYNEQFF
V gene: TRBV27; D gene: -; J gene: TRBJ2-6; clone size: -; CDR3 length: 15; CDR3 DNA: TGTGCCAGCAGTTCCTGGAGCTCTGGGGCCAACGTCCTGACTTTC; CDR3 protein: CASSSWSSGANVLTF
V gene: TRBV6-1; D gene: TRBD1; J gene: TRBJ2-6; clone size: -; CDR3 length: 18; CDR3 DNA: TGTGCCAGCAGTGCCCGGACAGGGGTTAGCTCTGGGGCCAACGTCCTGACTTTC; CDR3 protein: CASSARTGVSSGANVLTF
V gene: TRBV30; D gene: -; J gene: TRBJ1-2; clone size: -; CDR3 length: 12; CDR3 DNA: TGTGCCTGGAGTTCGGGGGGATATGGCTACACCTTC; CDR3 protein: CAWSSGGYGYTF
V gene: TRBV5-4; D gene: -; J gene: TRBJ1-1; clone size: -; CDR3 length: 14; CDR3 DNA: TGTGCCAGCAGCTCCGGACAGATGAGGACTGAAGCTTTCTTT; CDR3 protein: CASSSGQMRTEAFF
V gene: TRBV5-4; D gene: TRBD1; J gene: TRBJ1-1; clone size: -; CDR3 length: 14; CDR3 DNA: TGTGCCAGCAGCTTAAACAGGGGGCAGACTGAAGCTTTCTTT; CDR3 protein: CASSLNRGQTEAFF
V gene: TRBV7-6; D gene: -; J gene: TRBJ2-2; clone size: -; CDR3 length: 14; CDR3 DNA: TGTGCCAGCACCCGGGGAAGGAACACCGGGGAGCTGTTTTTT; CDR3 protein: CASTRGRNTGELFF
V gene: TRBV27; D gene: -; J gene: TRBJ1-2; clone size: -; CDR3 length: 12; CDR3 DNA: TGTGCCAGCAGTAGTGTAGGGGATGGCTACACCTTC; CDR3 protein: CASSSVGDGYTF
V gene: TRBV5-1; D gene: TRBD2; J gene: TRBJ2-1; clone size: -; CDR3 length: 16; CDR3 DNA: TGCGCCAGCAGCTTGGCACTAGCGGGAGGGATGAATGAGCAGTTCTTC; CDR3 protein: CASSLALAGGMNEQFF
V gene: TRBV11-2; D gene: TRBD1; J gene: TRBJ2-7; clone size: -; CDR3 length: 15; CDR3 DNA: TGTGCCAGCAGCCTCTCGGGGACAGGGACCTACGAGCAGTACTTC; CDR3 protein: CASSLSGTGTYEQYF
V gene: TRBV5-1; D gene: -; J gene: TRBJ2-7; clone size: -; CDR3 length: 15; CDR3 DNA: TGCGCCAGCAGCTTGGGCAATTCGGGCTCCTACGAGCAGTACTTC; CDR3 protein: CASSLGNSGSYEQYF
V gene: TRBV18; D gene: TRBD1; J gene: TRBJ1-6; clone size: once; CDR3 length: 18; CDR3 DNA: TGTGCCAGCTCACCTTATACCCCGGGACAGGGGTATAATTCACCCCTCCACTTT; CDR3 protein: CASSPYTPGQGYNSPLHF
V gene: TRBV10-3; D gene: -; J gene: TRBJ2-7; clone size: -; CDR3 length: 14; CDR3 DNA: TGTGCCACGGGATTAAGCAAGGGGGCCTACGAGCAGTACTTC; CDR3 protein: CATGLSKGAYEQYF
V gene: TRBV7-8; D gene: TRBD2; J gene: TRBJ2-2; clone size: -; CDR3 length: 16; CDR3 DNA: TGTGCCAGCAGCTTACTAGCGGGAGGGGAGACCGGGGAGCTGTTTTTT; CDR3 protein: CASSLLAGGETGELFF
V gene: TRBV29-1; D gene: -; J gene: TRBJ1-1; clone size: -; CDR3 length: 12; CDR3 DNA: TGCAGCGGGGGGGGTGGGGGGGCCGAAGCTTTCTTT; CDR3 protein: CSGGGGGAEAFF